This entry lists 7 T cell receptor beta chains sequenced from one sample in a study of regulatory T cells in long-lasting Graves disease. Time point specified: newly diagnosed GD, antithyroid drugs for less than 3 months. Generation of the TCR library employed RNA extracted from PBMCs. HTBI primers from iRepertoire and Arm-PCR of CDR3 regions yielded the TCR beta libraries. One entry per CDR3 protein, called by TCRdb with MiXCR from the multiplex PCR reads. The data show over 350,000 distinct CDR3 sequences, roughly 15% seen once. This same sample was also taken into another study, of T cells in Graves' hyperthyroidism and ophthalmopathy.

The material was peripheral blood mononuclear cells (PBMCs), obtained at new diagnosis, from a patient treated with antithyroid drugs. Every receptor here comes from a middle-aged woman with Graves disease.

This clonotype has a count of ten or more. V is TRBV12-5 and J is TRBJ1-1; D may be TRBD1 (5 bases). The germline V gene encodes CDR1 LGHNT and CDR2 FRNRAP. The V end was cut by 1 base, the J end by 5 bases, with 11 bases between. CDR3 length: 14 residues. The DNA for the CDR3 is TGTGCTAGTGGTTTGGATGGGTGGGGGACTGAAGCTTTCTTT. Protein sequence: CASGLDGWGTEAFF.

This clonotype was seen a few times. The rearrangement joins TRBV18 to TRBJ1-2, with D hard to call. Between the trimmed V and J ends, which lost 2 bases and 4 bases, there was a span of 14 bases. The CDR3 runs 15 residues. Germline V gene data show CDR1 as KGHSH and CDR2 as LQKENI. CDR3 DNA: TGTGCCAGCTCACCAGAGGGTTCTCGTGTCTATGGCTACACCTTC. Translation gives CASSPEGSRVYGYTF.

The table lists this clonotype with a few counts. One end of the junction is discordant with germline, which a read error may explain. The chain uses TRBV20-1 and TRBJ1-1; 7 bases fit TRBD1. The CDR3 has 13 amino acids. Germline V gene lookup returns CDR1 DFQATT and CDR2 SNEGSKA (reference sequence). This CDR3 is CSAIRDRNTEALF. In nucleotides, the CDR3 is TGCAGTGCAATCCGGGACAGAAACACTGAAGCTCTCTTT.

This clonotype occurred many times. The chain is built from TRBV15 and TRBJ2-1; 12 nucleotides match TRBD2. V lost 4 bases to trimming and J lost 9 bases; unmatched junction nucleotides: 10. This CDR3 region has 16 residues. Germline values: CDR1 LNHNV, CDR2 YYDKDF (reference sequence). The CDR3 sequence is CATSKRLAGGPIEQFF. The CDR3, as DNA: TGTGCCACCAGCAAGCGTCTAGCGGGAGGGCCGATTGAGCAGTTCTTC.

Ten or more counts support this clonotype. The V gene is TRBV28, the J gene TRBJ2-7, with D tentatively TRBD2 (6 bases). CDR1 and CDR2 from the germline V gene are MDHEN and SYDVKM. The CDR3 totals 15 residues. V dropped 5 bases and J dropped 2 bases, with 16 bases sitting between them. The CDR3 DNA reads as TGTGCCAGCAGTGCTAGGACTACCCCCACCTACGAGCAGTACTTC. This codes for CASSARTTPTYEQYF.

On this clonotype itself: A clone one base away is much larger, so this may be a read error. This chain uses TRBV5-1 with TRBJ2-2; TRBD2 might be the D (5 bases). CDR3 length: 13 residues. The V gene's germline CDR1 is SGHRS and CDR2 YFSETQ. The CDR3 nucleotides read TGCGCCAGCAGCATACTAGAAACCGGGGAGCTGCTTTTT. This sequence encodes CASSILETGELLF.

This clonotype occurred a few times. The V call is TRBV5-6, the J call TRBJ2-7; 8 bases match TRBD1. Germline V gives CDR1 SGHDT, CDR2 YYEEEE. The CDR3 spans 14 residues. V lost 5 bases, J lost 4 bases, and 8 bases stayed unmatched. In DNA, the CDR3 is TGTGCCAGCAGACCGCAGGGGGCGCATTACGAGCAGTACTTC. Its protein is CASRPQGAHYEQYF.